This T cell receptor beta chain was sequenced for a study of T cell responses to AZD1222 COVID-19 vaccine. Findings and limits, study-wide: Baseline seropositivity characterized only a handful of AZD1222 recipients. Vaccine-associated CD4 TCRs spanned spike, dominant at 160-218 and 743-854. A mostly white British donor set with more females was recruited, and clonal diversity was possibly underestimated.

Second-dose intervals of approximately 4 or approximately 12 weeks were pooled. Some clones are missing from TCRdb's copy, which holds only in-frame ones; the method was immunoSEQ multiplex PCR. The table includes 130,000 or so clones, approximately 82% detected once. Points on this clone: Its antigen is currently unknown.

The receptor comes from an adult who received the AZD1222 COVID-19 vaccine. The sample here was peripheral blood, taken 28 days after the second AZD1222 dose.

The CDR3 DNA sequence: TGTGCCAGCAGGGGCGGTGGAAACACCATATATTTT. This encodes CASRGGGNTIYF. J is TRBJ1-3 and V is TRBV2; no reliable D call. The germline CDR1 and CDR2 sequences are SNHLY and FYNNEI. The V and J ends lost 6 bases and 3 bases respectively, with 6 bases between them. CDR3 length equals 12 residues. The variable domain in full, with the rest retrieved from reference TRBV2 and TRBJ1-3, is EPEVTQTPSHQVTQMGQEVILRCVPISNHLYFYWYRQILGQKVEFLVSFYNNEISEKSEIFDDQFSVERPDGSNFTLKIRSTKLEDSAMYFCASRGGGNTIYFGEGSWLTVV.